The 18 T cell receptor beta chains in this list originate from one sample, sequenced in a study of identical twins. TCRdb analysed the 5' RACE reads with MiXCR anew, one entry per CDR3 protein. The sample consists of under 250,000 distinct CDR3 sequences, around 6.9% of them appearing once. Another study also made use of these data, one on yellow fever vaccine responses in identical twins.

Sample: memory (CD45RO+) T cells sorted from blood. The receptors originated from a woman younger than 35 in good health.

In this sample, this clonotype turned up many times. CDR3 in DNA: TGTGCCAGCAGTTTTAACGCGAATCAGCCCCAGCATTTT. Its translation is CASSFNANQPQHF. The V gene is TRBV27, the J gene TRBJ1-5; D not certain. CDR1 is MNHEY and CDR2 is SMNVEV in the germline V gene (reference sequence). The CDR3 runs 13 residues. Trimming took 3 bases from V and 4 from J, leaving 7 bases between them.

This chain joins TRBV28 and TRBJ2-5, with D hard to call. Trimming left V 3 bases short and J 7 bases short, with 9 bases between. CDR1 and CDR2 (germline): MDHEN, SYDVKM. The CDR3 loop spans 12 amino acids. CDR3 loop: CASSFKAGTQYF. The CDR3 nucleotides read TGTGCCAGCAGTTTTAAGGCCGGGACCCAGTACTTC.

This clonotype was observed a few times. This sequence joins TRBV7-6 and TRBJ1-6; D unresolved. The germline V gene has CDR1 SGHVS and CDR2 FNYEAQ. This CDR3 is built from 13 residues. V was shortened by 1 base and J by 8 bases, with 6 bases between the two germline ends. Here the CDR3 DNA reads TGTGCCAGCAGCTTAGACTTGGATTCACCCCTCCACTTT. This sequence encodes CASSLDLDSPLHF.

By its share, this clonotype is medium-sized. The genes are TRBV4-1 and TRBJ2-5; a possible D gene is TRBD2 (5 bases). Between the trimmed V and J ends, which lost 0 bases and 4 bases, there was a span of 9 bases. The length of the CDR3 is 14 residues. CDR1 is MGHRA, CDR2 YSYEKL, per germline. The CDR3 region is CASSQDRRGETQYF. As DNA, the CDR3 is TGCGCCAGCAGCCAAGATCGTCGGGGAGAGACCCAGTACTTC.

This clonotype was detected a few times. This rearrangement joins TRBV29-1 to TRBJ2-7, with D uncertain. Germline V gene lookup returns CDR1 SQVTM and CDR2 ANQGSEA. There are 11 residues in the CDR3. V was pared by 0 bases and J by 2 bases, with 2 bases between. CDR3 residues: CSVEDAYEQYF. The DNA for the CDR3 is TGCAGCGTTGAAGACGCCTACGAGCAGTACTTC.

This clonotype was picked up many times. This chain links TRBV5-1 with TRBJ2-2, with no clear D. The V end lost 8 bases, the J end lost 1 base, and 21 bases lay between the germline ends. Per the germline V gene, CDR1 is SGHRS and CDR2 is YFSETQ. This CDR3 region has 17 residues. The CDR3 sequence is CARTLTWRHRNTGELFF. CDR3 sequence (DNA): TGCGCCAGGACCTTGACGTGGCGACATCGGAACACCGGGGAGCTGTTTTTT.

This clonotype was seen a handful of times. This chain links TRBV20-1 with TRBJ2-7; 7 bases are shared with TRBD1. The CDR3 sequence is 15 residues long. Trimming cost V 3 bases and J 5 bases; bases outside gene matches: 13. Germline assignment: CDR1 DFQATT and CDR2 SNEGSKA (reference sequence). The CDR3 region is CSASDHRGKSHEQYF. CDR3 coding DNA: TGCAGTGCTAGTGATCACAGGGGTAAATCCCACGAGCAGTACTTC.

The rearrangement uses TRBV28 and TRBJ1-1; perhaps TRBD1 as D (5 bases). V shed 4 bases and J shed 0 bases, with 15 bases lying between them. Germline V lookup: CDR1 MDHEN, CDR2 SYDVKM. CDR3 length equals 16 residues. CDR3 region: CASSSHSTAMNTEAFF. The CDR3 bases are TGTGCCAGCAGTTCCCACTCGACAGCCATGAACACTGAAGCTTTCTTT.

The sample holds a few counts of this clonotype. The chain is built from TRBV6-1 and TRBJ1-5, with 9 bases identical to TRBD1. The CDR3 runs 15 residues. Germline V gives CDR1 MNHNS, CDR2 SASEGT. V shed 6 bases, J shed 6 bases, and the junction held 9 bases outside the gene matches. This CDR3 is CASRITADRGQPQHF. The CDR3 DNA is TGTGCCAGCAGAATAACAGCGGACAGGGGTCAGCCCCAGCATTTT.

This clonotype was counted between two and nine times. V and J are TRBV14 and TRBJ2-6; no clear D gene. V was shortened by 3 bases and J by 0 bases, with 3 bases between the two germline ends. The CDR3 extends over 14 amino acids. Germline loops: CDR1 SGHDN, CDR2 FVKESK. In DNA form, the CDR3 reads TGTGCCAGCAGCCACTACTCTGGGGCCAACGTCCTGACTTTC. It encodes CASSHYSGANVLTF.

The chain is built from TRBV14 and TRBJ1-6; possibly TRBD1 for D (5 bases). This CDR3 spans 13 amino acids. Looked up from germline, CDR1 is SGHDN and CDR2 is FVKESK. Deletions cut 4 bases from V and 14 bases from J, with 15 bases between. The CDR3 sequence is CASSPRDFRALHF. The CDR3 bases are TGTGCCAGCAGCCCGCGGGACTTCAGGGCCCTCCACTTT. The full variable domain, with the rest looked up from reference TRBV14 and TRBJ1-6, is EAGVTQFPSHSVIEKGQTVTLRCDPISGHDNLYWYRRVMGKEIKFLLHFVKESKQDESGMPNNRFLAERTGGTYSTLKVQPAELEDSGVYFCASSPRDFRALHFGNGTRLTVT.

The chain joins TRBV6-2 or TRBV6-3 to TRBJ2-4; weak D call: TRBD2 (6 bases). Trimming left V 7 bases short and J 7 bases short, with 23 bases between. Per germline, CDR1 MNHEY and CDR2 SVGEGT. This CDR3 has 16 amino acids. CDR3 bases: TGTGCCAGCAATCCGCAATTCGTACCAGGGAGGAACATTCAGTACTTC. Its protein product is CASNPQFVPGRNIQYF.

This clonotype came up many times. The chain uses TRBV27 and TRBJ2-5, with 8 bases fitting TRBD1. CDR3 length: 15 residues. V dropped 5 bases and J dropped 3; count of bases not matched to a gene: 8. CDR1 MNHEY and CDR2 SMNVEV come from the germline V gene (reference sequence). This chain's CDR3 is CASSRLGTGKETQYF. The CDR3 DNA reads as TGTGCCAGCAGTCGACTGGGGACAGGCAAAGAGACCCAGTACTTC.

The sample holds many counts of this clonotype. The chain recombines TRBV29-1 with TRBJ2-1; no clear D gene. Trimming took off 0 bases at V and 5 bases at J, with 17 bases between the two ends. CDR3 length: 16 residues. In germline, CDR1 is SQVTM, CDR2 ANQGSEA. CDR3 bases: TGCAGCGTTGAAGACCAGCTTAAAAACTCTAACAATGAGCAGTTCTTC. It yields the protein CSVEDQLKNSNNEQFF.

There are many counts of this clonotype. The chain has TRBV11-2 and TRBJ2-2, with 15 nucleotides matching TRBD2. There are 16 residues in the CDR3. CDR1 and CDR2 (germline): SGHAT, FQNNGV. V shed 5 bases and J 5 bases; nucleotides not matched to a gene: 3. CDR3 nucleotide sequence: TGTGCCAGCAGCGGACTAGCGGGGGGGGGTACCGGGGAGCTGTTTTTT. Amino acid sequence: CASSGLAGGGTGELFF.

The rearrangement uses TRBV7-2 and TRBJ2-7; 7 nucleotides align to TRBD2. The CDR3 covers 16 residues. Germline loops: CDR1 SGHTA, CDR2 FQGNSA. Trimming took 1 base from V and 0 from J; bases not matched to a gene: 6. Written as DNA, the CDR3 is TGTGCCAGCAGCTTAGATGGGGGAGGGACCTCCTACGAGCAGTACTTC. Amino acid sequence: CASSLDGGGTSYEQYF. The variable domain in full, completed from reference TRBV7-2 and TRBJ2-7, reads GAGVSQSPSNKVTEKGKDVELRCDPISGHTALYWYRQSLGQGLEFLIYFQGNSAPDKSGLPSDRFSAERTGGSVSTLTIQRTQQEDSAVYLCASSLDGGGTSYEQYFGPGTRLTVT.

This clonotype was counted many times. The V call is TRBV3-1, the J call TRBJ2-2; D uncertain. Germline loops: CDR1 LGHDT, CDR2 YNNKEL (reference sequence). The CDR3 is made up of 13 amino acids. Trimming took 1 base from V and 6 from J, leaving 6 bases between them. The CDR3 protein is CASSQVHAGELFF. CDR3 coding DNA: TGTGCCAGCAGCCAAGTCCATGCCGGGGAGCTGTTTTTT.

There are a few counts of this clonotype. J is TRBJ2-2 and V is TRBV3-1, with 9 bases aligning to TRBD2. Looked up from germline, CDR1 is LGHDT and CDR2 is YNNKEL (reference sequence). The J segment lost 3 bases and the V segment lost 4 bases, leaving 6 bases of the junction unmatched. CDR3 length: 16 amino acids. CDR3 sequence: CASSPMTSGYTGELFF. CDR3 sequence (DNA): TGTGCCAGCAGCCCCATGACTAGCGGTTACACCGGGGAGCTGTTTTTT. Looking up the rest from reference TRBV3-1 and TRBJ2-2 gives the full variable domain: DTAVSQTPKYLVTQMGNDKSIKCEQNLGHDTMYWYKQDSKKFLKIMFSYNNKELIINETVPNRFSPKSPDKAHLNLHINSLELGDSAVYFCASSPMTSGYTGELFFGEGSRLTVL.